This is a list of T cell receptor beta chains from one sample in a study of T cells and Merkel cell carcinoma outcomes. Clones were read by immunoSEQ multiplex PCR, and TCRdb kept only the in-frame ones, dropping some. The table lists about 15,000 clones, around nine tenths of them singletons. Source material: tumor tissue from Merkel cell carcinoma. The receptors originated from a human donor with Merkel cell carcinoma. CDR3s include the opening cysteine and the closing phenylalanine or tryptophan. A D gene is named only where the DNA matches it firmly. Clone size is not always given. Where it is, it says once, few, many or a class for expanded clones.

>TRBD2|few|TRBV7-9|TRBJ2-5
CASSLSGGLAGEVETQYF
TGTGCCAGCAGCCTATCAGGGGGACTAGCGGGAGAGGTGGAGACCCAGTACTTC
>.|few|TRBV5-6|TRBJ1-2
CASSLFSGGGNGYTF
TGTGCCAGCAGCTTGTTTAGCGGAGGGGGTAACGGCTACACCTTC
>TRBD1|.|TRBV2|TRBJ1-2
CASTKDRGRIGYGYTF
TGTGCCAGCACCAAAGACAGGGGGCGGATAGGCTATGGCTACACCTTC
>.|.|TRBV5-1|TRBJ1-1
CASSLGQTEAFF
TGCGCCAGCAGCTTAGGACAGACTGAAGCTTTCTTT
>TRBD1|.|TRBV7-2|TRBJ1-6
CASSFSGGSPLHF
TGTGCTAGCAGCTTTTCAGGGGGTTCACCCCTCCACTTT
>.|.|TRBV14|TRBJ2-3
CASSPGTVTQYF
TGTGCCAGCAGCCCTGGGACCGTTACGCAGTATTTT
>TRBD1|once|TRBV7-3|TRBJ1-2
CASSPAGGINYGYTF
TGTGCCAGCAGCCCCGCAGGGGGCATTAACTATGGCTACACCTTC
>.|.|TRBV25-1|TRBJ2-5
CASSAQTQETQYF
TGTGCCAGCAGTGCGCAGACCCAAGAGACCCAGTACTTC
>.|.|TRBV18|TRBJ2-7
CASSPGQTSEQYF
TGTGCCAGCTCACCAGGACAGACCTCCGAGCAGTACTTC
>TRBD1|.|TRBV15|TRBJ1-1
CATTQGANTEAFF
TGTGCCACCACCCAGGGGGCAAACACTGAAGCTTTCTTT
>.|.|TRBV11-1|TRBJ1-2
CASSPATNYGYTF
TGTGCCAGCAGCCCCGCGACAAACTATGGCTACACCTTC
>.|.|TRBV29-1|TRBJ1-5
CSALNQPQHF
TGCAGCGCCCTCAATCAGCCCCAGCATTTT
>.|.|TRBV5-4|TRBJ2-6
CASSPGAERANVLTF
TGTGCCAGCAGCCCAGGAGCCGAACGGGCCAACGTCCTGACTTTC
>.|.|TRBV14|TRBJ2-5
CASSQNQETQYF
TGTGCCAGCAGCCAAAACCAAGAGACCCAGTACTTC
>.|.|TRBV5-1|TRBJ2-5
CASSLGTQETQYF
TGCGCCAGCAGCTTGGGGACTCAAGAGACCCAGTACTTC
>TRBD1|.|TRBV5-1|TRBJ1-4
CASSIGTGGGKLFF
TGCGCCAGCAGCATCGGGACAGGGGGCGGGAAACTGTTTTTT
>.|.|TRBV6-1|TRBJ1-1
CASDPHFSQEGAFF
TGTGCCAGCGATCCCCATTTTAGCCAGGAAGGGGCTTTCTTT
>.|once|TRBV2|TRBJ2-3
CATSPFLTQYF
TGTGCCACCTCTCCCTTCCTTACGCAGTATTTT
>.|.|TRBV5-4|TRBJ1-1
CASSYSRLTEAFF
TGTGCCAGCAGCTACTCAAGGCTCACTGAAGCTTTCTTT
>.|.|TRBV7-2|TRBJ1-1
CASSLFFGQRNTEAFF
TGTGCCAGCAGCTTGTTTTTTGGACAGAGGAACACTGAAGCTTTCTTT
>.|once|TRBV18|TRBJ2-3
CASSPFQGTDTQYF
TGTGCCAGCTCACCATTTCAGGGCACAGATACGCAGTATTTT
>.|.|TRBV2|TRBJ2-7
CASSEGQVFSYEQYF
TGTGCCAGCAGTGAGGGGCAAGTTTTCTCCTACGAGCAGTACTTC
>TRBD2|once|TRBV6-1|TRBJ2-7
CASRGGLAGDEQYF
TGTGCCAGCAGGGGGGGACTAGCGGGAGACGAGCAGTACTTC
>TRBD1|.|TRBV5-1|TRBJ1-1
CASSFGLGQGNTEAFF
TGCGCCAGCAGCTTTGGTTTGGGACAGGGGAACACTGAAGCTTTCTTT
>.|.|TRBV21-1|TRBJ1-5
CASSKGLEGNQPQHF
TGTGCCAGCAGCAAAGGTCTCGAAGGGAATCAGCCCCAGCATTTT
>.|.|TRBV7-3|TRBJ2-3
CASSPGLTSTDTQYF
TGTGCCAGCAGCCCAGGACTAACTAGCACAGATACGCAGTATTTT
>.|.|TRBV29-1|TRBJ1-5
CSAPFDQPQHF
TGCAGCGCCCCTTTTGATCAGCCCCAGCATTTT
>.|.|TRBV14|TRBJ2-1
CASSQVRVENEQFF
TGTGCCAGCAGCCAAGTCAGGGTGGAGAATGAGCAGTTCTTC
>TRBD1|.|TRBV5-1|TRBJ1-2
CASGDRNYGYTF
TGCGCCAGCGGGGACAGGAACTATGGCTACACCTTC
>.|.|TRBV18|TRBJ2-3
CASSLTSTDTQYF
TGTGCCAGCTCCCTGACTAGCACAGATACGCAGTATTTT
>.|.|TRBV25-1|TRBJ2-5
CASSVMETQYF
TGTGCCAGCAGTGTTATGGAGACCCAGTACTTC
>TRBD1|.|TRBV28|TRBJ2-2
CASTPGQGAGELFF
TGTGCCAGCACCCCGGGACAGGGGGCCGGGGAGCTGTTTTTT
>.|.|TRBV7-2|TRBJ1-5
CASSFAGNSNQPQHF
TGTGCCAGCAGCTTCGCAGGGAATAGCAATCAGCCCCAGCATTTT
>.|.|TRBV28|TRBJ1-1
CASSLQGLNTEAFF
TGTGCCAGCAGTTTACAGGGTTTGAACACTGAAGCTTTCTTT
>.|.|TRBV11-2|TRBJ1-1
CASSLDQRQGDTEAFF
TGTGCCAGCAGCTTAGATCAAAGGCAGGGCGACACTGAAGCTTTCTTT
>.|.|TRBV5-6|TRBJ2-5
CASSLGRGQRYF
TGTGCCAGCAGCTTGGGGCGGGGACAGAGATACTTC
>.|.|TRBV6-6|TRBJ1-5
CASSSGGQPQHF
TGTGCCAGCAGCTCTGGGGGCCAGCCCCAGCATTTT
>.|few|TRBV14|TRBJ1-4
CASTPSGEKLFF
TGTGCCAGCACCCCTTCTGGGGAAAAACTGTTTTTT
>TRBD2|.|TRBV7-3|TRBJ2-1
CASSLGLAGGGVEQFF
TGTGCCAGCAGCTTAGGACTAGCGGGAGGAGGGGTTGAGCAGTTCTTC
>TRBD1|.|TRBV6-5|TRBJ1-2
CGTGERVNYGYTF
TGTGGGACAGGGGAGAGAGTTAACTATGGCTACACCTTC
>.|.|TRBV27|TRBJ1-1
CASSLRGNTEAFF
TGTGCCAGCAGTTTAAGGGGGAACACTGAAGCTTTCTTT
>.|.|TRBV29-1|TRBJ2-7
CSVVGQAYEQYF
TGCAGCGTTGTTGGCCAGGCGTACGAGCAGTACTTC
>.|.|TRBV30|TRBJ2-1
CAWATGSSYNEQFF
TGTGCCTGGGCCACCGGGAGCTCCTACAATGAGCAGTTCTTC
>TRBD2|.|TRBV9|TRBJ2-3
CASSQGGSFADTQYF
TGTGCCAGCAGCCAAGGCGGGAGTTTTGCAGATACGCAGTATTTT
>TRBD1|.|TRBV4-1|TRBJ2-3
CASSRLRGSDTQYF
TGCGCCAGCAGCCGACTCAGGGGGTCAGATACGCAGTATTTT
>TRBD1|.|TRBV19|TRBJ2-6
CASSIAGRGWRGANVLTF
TGTGCCAGTAGTATAGCGGGCAGGGGGTGGCGTGGGGCCAACGTCCTGACTTTC
>TRBD1|.|TRBV30|TRBJ1-1
CAWSGGNTEAFF
TGTGCCTGGTCAGGGGGTAACACTGAAGCTTTCTTT
>TRBD1|.|TRBV6-1|TRBJ1-1
CASSEGGRVDRAGLNTEAFF
TGTGCCAGCAGTGAAGGGGGAAGGGTCGACAGGGCAGGGCTGAACACTGAAGCTTTCTTT
>.|.|TRBV4-1|TRBJ2-1
CASSQAHFPYNEQFF
TGCGCCAGCAGCCAAGCTCACTTCCCCTACAATGAGCAGTTCTTC
>.|few|TRBV14|TRBJ2-6
CASSPSGANVLTF
TGTGCCAGCAGCCCCTCTGGGGCCAACGTCCTGACTTTC
>.|.|TRBV7-2|TRBJ1-1
CASSLVGRGTEAFF
TGTGCCAGCAGCTTAGTGGGGAGAGGGACTGAAGCTTTCTTT
>.|.|TRBV7-9|TRBJ1-4
CASSRQEGEKLFF
TGTGCCAGCAGCCGACAGGAGGGTGAAAAACTGTTTTTT
>TRBD1|.|TRBV23-1|TRBJ2-5
CASSQSWPTGGETQYF
TGCGCCAGCAGTCAATCCTGGCCCACAGGGGGCGAGACCCAGTACTTC
>.|once|TRBV18|TRBJ2-1
CASSQHSYNEQFF
TGTGCCAGCTCACAACACTCCTACAATGAGCAGTTCTTC
>.|.|TRBV6-5|TRBJ1-4
CASRAFRGKLFF
TGTGCCAGCAGGGCTTTTCGGGGAAAACTGTTTTTT